The clone carrying this TCR beta chain was picked up a small number of times. Its target is not known. Employing constant-segment primers, 5'RACE generated TCR alpha and TCR beta cDNA libraries bearing sample barcodes and UMIs. MiXCR was run by TCRdb on the 5' RACE reads, yielding one entry per CDR3 protein. The table has under 70,000 distinct CDR3 sequences, less than 9.5% seen once. The data originate from a study of T-cell memory formation after mild COVID-19. Whole-study results and caveats: In pre-infection memory, a portion of responding clones appeared, which suggested that cross-reactive memory joined.

Per the germline V gene, CDR1 is SGHTA and CDR2 is FQGNSA. J was trimmed by 0 bases and V by 5 bases; bases with no gene match: 20. This CDR3 comprises 20 residues. This chain links TRBV7-2 with TRBJ2-5; 8 bases map to TRBD2. The sample comprised PBMCs or a T cell subset sorted from them (not recorded which). This sequence was found in a man between 18 and 35 years old who had mild COVID-19 (a few samples of this study predate the infection). Cell type and time point are not known. The CDR3 loop is CASSPRGTGGADLYQETQYF. CDR3 sequence (DNA): TGTGCCAGCAGCCCCCGGGGTACGGGGGGGGCCGATCTGTACCAAGAGACCCAGTACTTC.